These T cell receptor beta chains were read from a single sample in a study of blood T cell repertoires in COVID-19. The method was immunoSEQ multiplex PCR; TCRdb's version includes in-frame clones alone and lacks a portion of them. Among around 50,000 clones listed, around 83% were seen once. Sequences were obtained from peripheral blood. Receptors were obtained from a human donor in a cohort sampled during active COVID-19. The CDR3 runs from the conserved cysteine through the conserved F or W. D genes are given only for firm matches. A clone size is listed for some rows: how often the clone was seen (once, few, many), or a class if it is expanded.

v_gene,abundance,d_gene,j_gene,CDR3nt,CDR3aa
TRBV7-2,NA,TRBD1,TRBJ2-1,TGTGCCAGCAGCTTCCATGACAGGGGGAATGAGCAGTTCTTC,CASSFHDRGNEQFF
TRBV7-8,NA,NA,TRBJ1-3,TGTGCCAGCAGCTTAGAGCGGGGGGGAAACACCATATATTTT,CASSLERGGNTIYF
TRBV2,NA,TRBD2,TRBJ2-1,TGTGCCAGCAGGGGTGCCGGACTAGCTAGGTACAATGAGCAGTTCTTC,CASRGAGLARYNEQFF
TRBV19,NA,TRBD1,TRBJ1-3,TGTGCCAGTAGTATAGCCGGGACAGGGGCTGGAAACACCATATATTTT,CASSIAGTGAGNTIYF
TRBV30,NA,NA,TRBJ2-1,TGTGCCTGGAGTCCGGGGGGCGCCTCCTACAATGAGCAGTTCTTC,CAWSPGGASYNEQFF
TRBV6-5,NA,NA,TRBJ1-1,TGTGCCAGCAAGAACTTGGTGAACACTGAAGCTTTCTTT,CASKNLVNTEAFF
TRBV5-1,NA,NA,TRBJ2-5,TGCGCCAGCAGCTTGGCCGGGACACAAGAGACCCAGTACTTC,CASSLAGTQETQYF
TRBV4-1,NA,TRBD1,TRBJ1-1,TGCGCCAGCAGCCAACCGGCCGGGACAGAGTCTATCTGGACTGAAGCTTTCTTT,CASSQPAGTESIWTEAFF
TRBV5-1,NA,TRBD2,TRBJ2-5,TGCGCCAGCAGTAGTCTAGCGGGAGATCAAGAGACCCAGTACTTC,CASSSLAGDQETQYF
TRBV7-9,NA,TRBD2,TRBJ2-7,TGTGCCAGCAGCCTGGCTAGCGGGATCTTCAACGAGCAGTACTTC,CASSLASGIFNEQYF
TRBV19,NA,NA,TRBJ2-1,TGTGCCAGTAGTAGGCTCTTCGGCGGAGGCAGCTCCTACAATGAGCAGTTCTTC,CASSRLFGGGSSYNEQFF
TRBV24-1,NA,NA,TRBJ2-7,TGTGCCACCAGTGACCCCTCTGCCTACGAGCAGTACTTC,CATSDPSAYEQYF
TRBV7-2,NA,NA,TRBJ2-5,TGTGCCAGCAGCTTGACAGCCCCAGAGACCCAGTACTTC,CASSLTAPETQYF
TRBV5-1,NA,TRBD2,TRBJ2-3,TGCGCCAGCAGCTTGGTAGCGGGAGCGGAAATAGATACGCAGTATTTT,CASSLVAGAEIDTQYF
TRBV19,NA,TRBD1,TRBJ2-6,TGTGCCGCTCGGGACAGGCAATCTGGGGCCAACGTCCTGACTTTC,CAARDRQSGANVLTF
TRBV27,NA,TRBD2,TRBJ2-1,TGTGCCAGCAGTTTGGGCGGGAGTAGGTACAATGAGCAGTTCTTC,CASSLGGSRYNEQFF
TRBV25-1,NA,TRBD1,TRBJ1-4,TGTGCCAGCAGTCCAGGACAGGGAAGGGAGAATGAAAAACTGTTTTTT,CASSPGQGRENEKLFF
TRBV6-1,NA,NA,TRBJ1-1,TGTGCCAGCAGTGATTCTCCCCAGTTTATAACTTTCTTT,CASSDSPQFITFF
TRBV7-2,NA,TRBD2,TRBJ2-1,TGTGCCAGCAGCTCCAAAAGACTAGCCAATGAGCAGTTCTTC,CASSSKRLANEQFF
TRBV5-1,NA,TRBD2,TRBJ2-5,TGCGCCAGCAGCCCTGGACTAGCCGAGACCCAGTACTTC,CASSPGLAETQYF
TRBV4-1,NA,TRBD2,TRBJ2-3,TGCGCCAGCAGCCCGGGGACTAGCGGAGATAGCACAGATACGCAGTATTTT,CASSPGTSGDSTDTQYF
TRBV7-6,NA,TRBD1,TRBJ2-6,TGTGCCAGCAGCCAAAGGACAGGGAGTGGGGCCAACGTCCTGACTTTC,CASSQRTGSGANVLTF
TRBV11-2,NA,NA,TRBJ2-2,TGTGCCAGCAGCTTTTCATTTAGGCGGGGACCCACGAACACCGGGGAGCTGTTTTTT,CASSFSFRRGPTNTGELFF
TRBV2,NA,NA,TRBJ1-6,TGTGCCAGCGGGGGATACGGGACACCGAATTCACCCCTCCACTTT,CASGGYGTPNSPLHF
TRBV15,NA,NA,TRBJ2-3,TGTGCCACCAGCAGGGCGCTAGGTATTAGCACAGATACGCAGTATTTT,CATSRALGISTDTQYF
TRBV5-1,NA,TRBD1,TRBJ2-5,TGCGCCAGCAGCTTGGCGGGGACAGACCAAGAGACCCAGTACTTC,CASSLAGTDQETQYF
TRBV28,NA,TRBD2,TRBJ2-1,TGTGTCGCCGGGACTAGCGTAAATGAGCAGTTCTTC,CVAGTSVNEQFF
TRBV12-3/TRBV12-4,NA,TRBD1,TRBJ1-2,TGTGCCAGCAGTTTAGGACAGGGTGGTAGCTACACCTTC,CASSLGQGGSYTF
TRBV18,few,NA,TRBJ2-5,TGTGCCAGCTCACAGCCGGGACAACAAGAGACCCAGTACTTC,CASSQPGQQETQYF
TRBV27,NA,TRBD1,TRBJ1-6,TGTGCCAGCAGTTTAGGCCGGGACAGGGTCTCACCCCTCCACTTT,CASSLGRDRVSPLHF
TRBV6-4,NA,TRBD2,TRBJ2-3,TGTGCCAGCAGTGACTCGGTACTAATTGGGACTAGCAACACAGATACGCAGTATTTT,CASSDSVLIGTSNTDTQYF
TRBV19,once,TRBD1,TRBJ2-3,TGTGCCAGTACCCCGGGACAGGGGATCGCAGATACGCAGTATTTT,CASTPGQGIADTQYF
TRBV7-3,few,NA,TRBJ2-2,TGTGCCAGCAGCCCACAGGGTGGCGGGGAGCTGTTTTTT,CASSPQGGGELFF
TRBV6-4,NA,NA,TRBJ1-1,TGTGCCAGCAGCGCGGACAGGAACACTGAAGCTTTCTTT,CASSADRNTEAFF
TRBV3-1/TRBV3-2,few,NA,TRBJ2-7,TGTGCCAGCAGCCAAGTAGACCGCAAGGCGGGGGCAAAGCAGTACTTC,CASSQVDRKAGAKQYF
TRBV10-3,NA,TRBD2,TRBJ2-7,TGTGCCATCGGTTCGGGACTAGCGGGAGGGGTATACGAGCAGTACTTC,CAIGSGLAGGVYEQYF
TRBV7-9,NA,NA,TRBJ1-1,TGTGCCAGCAGGCCGGACAAGAACACTGAAGCTTTCTTT,CASRPDKNTEAFF